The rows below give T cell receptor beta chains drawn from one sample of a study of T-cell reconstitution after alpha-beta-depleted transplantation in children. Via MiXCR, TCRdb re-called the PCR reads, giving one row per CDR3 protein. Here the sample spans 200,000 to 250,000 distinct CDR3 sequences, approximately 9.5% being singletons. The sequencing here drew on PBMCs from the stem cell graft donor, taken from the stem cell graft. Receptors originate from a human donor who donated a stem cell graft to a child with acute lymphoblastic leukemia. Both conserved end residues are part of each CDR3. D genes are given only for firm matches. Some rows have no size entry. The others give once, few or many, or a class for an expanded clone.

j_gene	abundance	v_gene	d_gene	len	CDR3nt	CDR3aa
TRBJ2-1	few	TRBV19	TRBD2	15	TGTGCCAGTAGTATTAGCGGGGGCGGGTACAATGAGCAGTTCTTC	CASSISGGGYNEQFF
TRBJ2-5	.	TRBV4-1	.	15	TGCGCCAGCAGCCCGGACAGAGGATCAAGGGAGACCCAGTACTTC	CASSPDRGSRETQYF
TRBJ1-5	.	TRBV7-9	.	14	TGTGCCAGCAGCCCTATCGGGCCCAATCAGCCCCAGCATTTT	CASSPIGPNQPQHF
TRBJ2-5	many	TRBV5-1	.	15	TGCGCCAGCAGCTTAGGATCGGCCTCCCAAGAGACCCAGTACTTC	CASSLGSASQETQYF
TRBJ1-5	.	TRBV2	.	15	TGTGCCAGCAGTCGACAGGAAAGCGAAAATCAGCCCCAGCATTTT	CASSRQESENQPQHF
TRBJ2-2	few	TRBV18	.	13	TGTGCCAGCTCACCAGGTTCGGACGGGGAGCTGTTTTTT	CASSPGSDGELFF
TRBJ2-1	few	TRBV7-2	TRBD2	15	TGTGCCAGCAGCCCGAGGACTAGCGTCGTGAATGAGCAGTTCTTC	CASSPRTSVVNEQFF
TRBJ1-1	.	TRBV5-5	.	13	TGTGCCAGCAGCTTGGGGGGGGCAGGTGAGGCTTTCTTT	CASSLGGAGEAFF
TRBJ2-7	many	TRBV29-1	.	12	TGCAGCGTGGCGGAGAGCTCCTACGAGCAGTACTTC	CSVAESSYEQYF
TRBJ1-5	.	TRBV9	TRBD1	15	TGTGCCAGCAGCGCACAGGGGAATAGCAATCAGCCCCAGCATTTT	CASSAQGNSNQPQHF
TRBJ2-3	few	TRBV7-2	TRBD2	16	TGTGCCAGCCTTTTTGAGGGGCTAGCGGGCACAGATACGCAGTATTTT	CASLFEGLAGTDTQYF
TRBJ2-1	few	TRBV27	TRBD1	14	TGTGCCAGCCTACCGACAGGGGGGCACAATGAGCAGTTCTTC	CASLPTGGHNEQFF
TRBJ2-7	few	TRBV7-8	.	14	TGTGCCAGCAGCTCCGGTAGCCGATCCCAAGAGCAGTACTTC	CASSSGSRSQEQYF
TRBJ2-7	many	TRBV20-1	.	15	TGCAGTGCAATACCCCCGGCAGTTCACTCCTACGAGCAGTACTTC	CSAIPPAVHSYEQYF
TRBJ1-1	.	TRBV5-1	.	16	TGCGCCAGCAGCCCCAATGGCAATTTGGGGAACACTGAAGCTTTCTTT	CASSPNGNLGNTEAFF
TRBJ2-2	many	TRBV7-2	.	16	TGTGCCAGCAGCATTACCCCGACTAGTTGGACCGGGGAGCTGTTTTTT	CASSITPTSWTGELFF
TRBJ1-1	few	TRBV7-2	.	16	TGTGCCAGCAGCTTAGCGGTTCTGGGGTTGAGAACTGAAGCTTTCTTT	CASSLAVLGLRTEAFF
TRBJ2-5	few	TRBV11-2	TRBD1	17	TGTGCCAGCAGCTTAGGACAGGGCGGTCTATTACAAGAGACCCAGTACTTC	CASSLGQGGLLQETQYF
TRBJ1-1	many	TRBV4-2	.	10	TGTGCTTCGGGGAACACTGAAGCTTTCTTT	CASGNTEAFF
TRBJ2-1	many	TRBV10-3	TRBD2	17	TGTGCCATCAGAAGGGAGACTAGCGGGGGGGAAAACAATGAGCAGTTCTTC	CAIRRETSGGENNEQFF
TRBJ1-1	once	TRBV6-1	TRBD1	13	TGTGCCACCTCGCCTCAGGGGGCCGGTGAAGCTTTCTTT	CATSPQGAGEAFF
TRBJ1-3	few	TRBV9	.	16	TGTGCCAGCAGCGCCGATCGGGGGGCGGCTGGAAACACCATATATTTT	CASSADRGAAGNTIYF
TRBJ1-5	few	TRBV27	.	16	TGTGCCAGCAGTCAGAGAGGTGGGGAGCACAATCAGCCCCAGCATTTT	CASSQRGGEHNQPQHF
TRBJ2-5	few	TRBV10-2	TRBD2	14	TGCGCCAGCAGTGAGATTGGGGGGGGGGAGACCCAGTACTTC	CASSEIGGGETQYF
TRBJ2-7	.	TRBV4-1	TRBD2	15	TGCGCCAGCAGCCGATCGTCTAGCGGTTCCTACGAGCAGTACTTC	CASSRSSSGSYEQYF
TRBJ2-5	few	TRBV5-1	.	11	TGCGCCAGCATCCTGGGGGAGACCCAGTACTTC	CASILGETQYF
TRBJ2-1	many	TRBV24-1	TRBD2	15	TGTGCCACCAGTGATGCGGGACTAGCGGTTAATGAGCAGTTCTTC	CATSDAGLAVNEQFF
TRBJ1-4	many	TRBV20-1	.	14	TGCAGTGCTAGAGTTGCGGGTGGTAATGAAAAACTGTTTTTT	CSARVAGGNEKLFF
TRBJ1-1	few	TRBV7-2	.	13	TGTGCCAGCAGCGGCTCTGGGCACACTGAAGCTTTCTTT	CASSGSGHTEAFF
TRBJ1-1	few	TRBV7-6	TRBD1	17	TGTGCCAGCAGCTTAGTTTCCGGGGCAGGGGGTAATACTGAAGCTTTCTTT	CASSLVSGAGGNTEAFF
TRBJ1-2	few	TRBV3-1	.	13	TGTGCCAGCAGCCAAGACACAAATTCAGGCTACACCTTC	CASSQDTNSGYTF
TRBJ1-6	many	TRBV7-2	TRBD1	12	TGTGCCAGCAGTCAGGGGGGGGACAGGATCTCCTTT	CASSQGGDRISF
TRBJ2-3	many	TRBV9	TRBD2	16	TGTGCCAGCAGCGTACTCTCGGGGGGGCTCACAGATACGCAGTATTTT	CASSVLSGGLTDTQYF
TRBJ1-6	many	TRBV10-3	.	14	TGTGCCACCACCCCTTCATCACCCAATTCACCCCTCCACTTT	CATTPSSPNSPLHF
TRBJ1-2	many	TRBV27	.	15	TGTGCCAGCAGCCCCAAGAGTGGCCAATTCTATGGCTACACCTTC	CASSPKSGQFYGYTF
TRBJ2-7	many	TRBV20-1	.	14	TGCAGTGCTAGAGACAGGGACCAGACGTACGAGCAGTACTTC	CSARDRDQTYEQYF
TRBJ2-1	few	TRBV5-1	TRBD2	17	TGCGCCAGCAGCCCACCTGGACTAGCGGGGGGGCCGGGTGAGCAGTTCTTC	CASSPPGLAGGPGEQFF
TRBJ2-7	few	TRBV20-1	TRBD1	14	TGCAGTGCCCCCTTAGGGGACAGAGCCTACGAGCAGTACTTC	CSAPLGDRAYEQYF
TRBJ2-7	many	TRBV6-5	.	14	TGTGCCAGCAGGCCGACAGGCAGCTCCTACGAGCAGTACTTC	CASRPTGSSYEQYF
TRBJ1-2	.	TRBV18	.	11	TGTGCCAGCTCACTCAGGGATGGCTACACCTTC	CASSLRDGYTF
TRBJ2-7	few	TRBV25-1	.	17	TGTGCCAGCAGTTCTGCCTCTGGGGGGGCCAATATTTACGAGCAGTACTTC	CASSSASGGANIYEQYF
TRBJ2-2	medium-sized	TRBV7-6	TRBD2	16	TGTGCCAGCAGCTTAGGCACTAGCGGGGGGGCCGGGGAGCTGTTTTTT	CASSLGTSGGAGELFF
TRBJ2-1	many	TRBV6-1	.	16	TGTGCCAGCGCGGTGGCAGGGGGGACCCCCTACAATGAGCAGTTCTTC	CASAVAGGTPYNEQFF
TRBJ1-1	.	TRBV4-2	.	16	TGTGCCAGCAGCCAAGAACTCAACGAAGTGAACACTGAAGCTTTCTTT	CASSQELNEVNTEAFF
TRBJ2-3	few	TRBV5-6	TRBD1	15	TGTGCCAGCAGCAGGGACAGGGGTCACTCGGATACGCAGTATTTT	CASSRDRGHSDTQYF
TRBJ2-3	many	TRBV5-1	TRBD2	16	TGCGCCAGCAGCTTGGTAGCGGGGATATACACAGATACGCAGTATTTT	CASSLVAGIYTDTQYF
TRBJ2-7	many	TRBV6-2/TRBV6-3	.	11	TGTGCCACCATGGACTCATACGAGCAGTACTTC	CATMDSYEQYF
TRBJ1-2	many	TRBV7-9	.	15	TGTGCCAGCAGCTTAGGCGGGGACACAAACTATGGCTACACCTTC	CASSLGGDTNYGYTF
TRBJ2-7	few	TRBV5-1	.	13	TGCGCCAGCAGCTTGGTTCAGATGAGCGAGCAGTACTTC	CASSLVQMSEQYF
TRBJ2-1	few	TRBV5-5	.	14	TGTGCCAGCAGCTTGGTTGCGGGATACAATGAGCAGTTCTTC	CASSLVAGYNEQFF
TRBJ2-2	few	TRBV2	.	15	TGTGCCAGCAGTGAAGAAGGGCGGAGCACCGGGGAGCTGTTTTTT	CASSEEGRSTGELFF
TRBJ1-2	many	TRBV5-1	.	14	TGCGCCAGCAGCTTGATAGGGGGAGACTATGGCTACACCTTC	CASSLIGGDYGYTF
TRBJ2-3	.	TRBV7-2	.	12	TGTGCCAGCACCAGCGCCACAGATACGCAGTATTTT	CASTSATDTQYF
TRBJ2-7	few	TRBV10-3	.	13	TGTGCCATCAGTGAGTCGGGCTTGTACGAGCAGTACTTC	CAISESGLYEQYF